The T cell receptor beta chain described here comes from a study of T cell responses to AZD1222 COVID-19 vaccine. Study-wide findings and caveats: The reported proportion of spike-specific TCRs targeting unmutated variant regions was nearly half. No repertoire was sampled before or during the peak T cell response, only after it.

The method was immunoSEQ multiplex PCR; TCRdb's version includes in-frame clones alone and lacks a portion of them. The table records 150,000 or so clones, 80% to 95% of them present only once. Concerning this clone: Its antigen is as yet unknown.

The TCR comes from an adult in good health. This specimen consisted of peripheral blood, obtained on day 0 of AZD1222 vaccination.

The CDR3 region has the DNA TGTGCCAGCAGCTTATTTTCTTTGAGACAGGGGTATGGCTACACCTTC. As protein: CASSLFSLRQGYGYTF. V is TRBV7-2 and J is TRBJ1-2, with TRBD1 matching 8 bases. J lost 5 bases, V lost 2 bases, and 10 bases had no gene match. CDR3 length equals 16 residues. Germline lookup yields CDR1 SGHTA and CDR2 FQGNSA.